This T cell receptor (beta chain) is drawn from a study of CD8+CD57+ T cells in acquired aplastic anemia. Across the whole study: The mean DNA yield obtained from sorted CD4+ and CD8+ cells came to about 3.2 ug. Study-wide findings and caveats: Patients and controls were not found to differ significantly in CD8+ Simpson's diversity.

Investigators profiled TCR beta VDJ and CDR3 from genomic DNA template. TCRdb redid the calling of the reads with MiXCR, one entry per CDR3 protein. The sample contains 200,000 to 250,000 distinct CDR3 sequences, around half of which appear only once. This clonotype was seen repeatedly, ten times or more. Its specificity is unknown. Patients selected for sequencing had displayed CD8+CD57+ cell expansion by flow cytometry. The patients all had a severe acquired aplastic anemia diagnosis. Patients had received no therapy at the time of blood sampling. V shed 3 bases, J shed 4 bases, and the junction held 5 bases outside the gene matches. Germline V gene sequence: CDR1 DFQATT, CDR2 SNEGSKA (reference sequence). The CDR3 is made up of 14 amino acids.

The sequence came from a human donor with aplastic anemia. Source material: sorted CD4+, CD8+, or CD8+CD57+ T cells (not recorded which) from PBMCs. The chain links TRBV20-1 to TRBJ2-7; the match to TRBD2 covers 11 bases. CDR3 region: CSASASGRIYEQYF. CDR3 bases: TGCAGTGCTAGTGCTAGCGGGAGGATATACGAGCAGTACTTC.